The T cell receptor (beta chain) under discussion was sequenced for a study of blood T cell repertoires in COVID-19. CDR3 length: 14 amino acids. The germline gives CDR1 SGHNT, CDR2 YYREEE (reference sequence). V lost 0 bases and J lost 2; bases outside the gene matches: 0. How the authors handled the data: The assay estimated nucleated cells by amplifying reference gene primers. The method was immunoSEQ multiplex PCR; TCRdb's version includes in-frame clones alone and lacks a portion of them. The D gene and trimming were derived from the DNA, and the V and J assignments and clone size from that table. The sample holds about 98,000 clones; over 70% are singletons and the top ten take approximately 25%.

This sequence was found in a man in his 70s with acute or convalescent COVID-19. The source material was peripheral blood. V gene TRBV5-4 combines with J gene TRBJ1-2, with 8 bases identical to TRBD1. CDR3 nucleotides: TGTGCCAGCAGCTTGGGACAGGGGAACTATGGCTACACCTTC. Its translation is CASSLGQGNYGYTF. The whole variable domain, remainder taken from reference TRBV5-4 and TRBJ1-2, is ETGVTQSPTHLIKTRGQQVTLRCSSQSGHNTVSWYQQALGQGPQFIFQYYREEENGRGNFPPRFSGLQFPNYSSELNVNALELDDSALYLCASSLGQGNYGYTFGSGTRLTVV.